These 10 T cell receptor beta chains share one sample of origin, sequenced in a study of cytomegalovirus exposure and HLA in healthy donors. This PCR relied on a set of 60 Vbeta primers and 13 Jbeta primers. Assay used: immunoSEQ multiplex PCR; TCRdb lists only in-frame clones, some missing. Here the sample spans about 70,000 clones, roughly 81% being singletons. Material: PBMCs. All receptors come from a human donor in good health.

The chain employs TRBV5-1 and TRBJ1-5; TRBD1 agrees at 8 bases. CDR1 and CDR2 (germline): SGHRS, YFSETQ. Trimming took 4 bases from V and 1 from J; bases not matched to a gene: 4. The CDR3 is 15 residues long. In DNA, the CDR3 is TGCGCCAGCAGCCTTGGACAGGGAAGCAATCAGCCCCAGCATTTT. Its translation: CASSLGQGSNQPQHF. Supplemented by reference TRBV5-1 and TRBJ1-5, the full variable domain reads KAGVTQTPRYLIKTRGQQVTLSCSPISGHRSVSWYQQTPGQGLQFLFEYFSETQRNKGNFPGRFSGRQFSNSRSEMNVSTLELGDSALYLCASSLGQGSNQPQHFGDGTRLSIL.

CDR3 sequence (DNA): TGTGCCAGCAGTTTATTAGGGGGCTCCCCTTGGGGTGGCTACACCTTC. It codes for CASSLLGGSPWGGYTF. The chain carries TRBV28 and TRBJ1-2; 7 bases map to TRBD1. Germline V gives CDR1 MDHEN, CDR2 SYDVKM. CDR3 length equals 16 residues. The V gene end was trimmed by 1 base and the J gene end by 7 bases; junction bases not matched to a gene: 12.

This clone came up a few times. This chain joins TRBV5-1 and TRBJ2-3; tentatively, D is TRBD1 (6 bases). Germline loops: CDR1 SGHRS, CDR2 YFSETQ. The CDR3 sequence is 15 residues long. Trimming took 4 bases from V and 4 from J, leaving 16 bases between them. This CDR3 is CASSGSGHGSDTQYF. The CDR3 DNA follows: TGCGCCAGCAGCGGCTCGGGACATGGATCAGATACGCAGTATTTT. The variable domain in full, with the rest retrieved from reference TRBV5-1 and TRBJ2-3, is KAGVTQTPRYLIKTRGQQVTLSCSPISGHRSVSWYQQTPGQGLQFLFEYFSETQRNKGNFPGRFSGRQFSNSRSEMNVSTLELGDSALYLCASSGSGHGSDTQYFGPGTRLTVL.

The chain couples TRBV29-1 to TRBJ2-7, with 10 bases lining up with TRBD1. Germline CDR1 and CDR2: SQVTM and ANQGSEA. The CDR3 spans 13 residues. V was clipped by 7 bases and J by 2 bases; unmatched bases: 5. The CDR3 loop is CSGGQGEPYEQYF. The CDR3 nucleotides read TGCAGCGGTGGACAGGGGGAACCCTACGAGCAGTACTTC.

The genes are TRBV10-1 and TRBJ2-7, with 9 nucleotides matching TRBD2. Germline CDR1 is WNHNN and CDR2 is SYGVQD (reference sequence). The CDR3 loop spans 13 amino acids. Trimming cost V 5 bases and J 6 bases; bases outside gene matches: 5. The CDR3 sequence: CASSPAGGREQYF. The CDR3 nucleotides read TGCGCCAGCAGTCCGGCGGGAGGGCGCGAGCAGTACTTC.

This chain joins TRBV9 and TRBJ1-3; the match to TRBD1 covers 7 bases. In germline, CDR1 is SGDLS, CDR2 YYNGEE. The CDR3 has 15 residues. Losses at the gene ends were 4 bases for V and 2 bases for J; bases not matched to a gene: 6. The CDR3 DNA sequence: TGTGCCAGCAGCTCACCAGGGGGTACTGGAAACACCATATATTTT. It codes for CASSSPGGTGNTIYF. Using reference TRBV9 and TRBJ1-3 for the parts outside the CDR3, the full variable domain is DSGVTQTPKHLITATGQRVTLRCSPRSGDLSVYWYQQSLDQGLQFLIQYYNGEERAKGNILERFSAQQFPDLHSELNLSSLELGDSALYFCASSSPGGTGNTIYFGEGSWLTVV.

This chain joins TRBV18 and TRBJ2-1; tentatively, D is TRBD2 (6 bases). The CDR3 extends over 13 amino acids. Trimming removed 6 bases at V and 7 bases at J, with 13 bases between. In germline, CDR1 is KGHSH, CDR2 LQKENI. The CDR3 sequence is CASSPNRGNEQFF. DNA of the CDR3: TGTGCCAGCTCGCCTAACCGGGGGAATGAGCAGTTCTTC.

The chain carries TRBV7-6 and TRBJ2-7; 8 nucleotides line up with TRBD1. Germline loops: CDR1 SGHVS, CDR2 FNYEAQ. V lost 5 bases, J lost 7 bases, and 7 bases stayed unmatched. CDR3 length equals 13 residues. The CDR3 DNA reads TGTGCCAGCAGCCTGGGACAGGTCTATGAGCAGTACTTC. Its protein product is CASSLGQVYEQYF. Variable domain in full (rest from reference TRBV7-6 and TRBJ2-7): GAGVSQSPRYKVTKRGQDVALRCDPISGHVSLYWYRQALGQGPEFLTYFNYEAQQDKSGLPNDRFSAERPEGSISTLTIQRTEQRDSAMYRCASSLGQVYEQYFGPGTRLTVT.

The chain is built from TRBV9 and TRBJ2-1, with D perhaps TRBD2 (5 bases). The germline CDR1 and CDR2 sequences are SGDLS and YYNGEE. CDR3 size: 13 residues. The germline V and J ends were trimmed by 0 bases and 6 bases, with 7 bases remaining between them. CDR3 in DNA: TGTGCCAGCAGCGTAGGGACTCTCAATGAGCAGTTCTTC. Its translation is CASSVGTLNEQFF.

The chain links TRBV5-5 to TRBJ2-7; 8 bases align to TRBD1. The CDR3 has 15 amino acids. CDR1 and CDR2 from the germline V gene are SGHKS and YYEKEE (reference sequence). Trimming took 0 bases from V and 7 from J; bases not matched to a gene: 9. DNA for the CDR3: TGTGCCAGCAGCTTGGGGACAGGGACGAAAGGAGAGCAGTACTTC. Amino acid sequence: CASSLGTGTKGEQYF. Combining the CDR3 with reference TRBV5-5 and TRBJ2-7 gives the whole variable domain DAGVTQSPTHLIKTRGQQVTLRCSPISGHKSVSWYQQVLGQGPQFIFQYYEKEERGRGNFPDRFSARQFPNYSSELNVNALLLGDSALYLCASSLGTGTKGEQYFGPGTRLTVT.